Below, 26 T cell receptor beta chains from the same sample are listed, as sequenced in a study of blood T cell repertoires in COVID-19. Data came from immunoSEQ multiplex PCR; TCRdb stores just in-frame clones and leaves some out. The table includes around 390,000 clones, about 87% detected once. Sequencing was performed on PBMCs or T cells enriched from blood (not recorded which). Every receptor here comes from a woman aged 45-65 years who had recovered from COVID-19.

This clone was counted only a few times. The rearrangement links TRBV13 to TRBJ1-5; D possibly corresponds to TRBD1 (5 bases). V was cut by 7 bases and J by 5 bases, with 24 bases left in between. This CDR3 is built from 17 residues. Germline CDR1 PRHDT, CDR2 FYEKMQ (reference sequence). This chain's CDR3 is CASTPSWGDGGYQPQHF. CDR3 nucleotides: TGTGCCAGCACTCCGAGTTGGGGGGACGGGGGATATCAGCCCCAGCATTTT.

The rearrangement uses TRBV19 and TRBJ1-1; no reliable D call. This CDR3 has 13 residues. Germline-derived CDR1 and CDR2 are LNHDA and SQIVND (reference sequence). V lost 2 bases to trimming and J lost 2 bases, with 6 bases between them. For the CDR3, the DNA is TGTGCCAGTAGTATAACAGCCAACACTGAAGCTTTCTTT. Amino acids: CASSITANTEAFF.

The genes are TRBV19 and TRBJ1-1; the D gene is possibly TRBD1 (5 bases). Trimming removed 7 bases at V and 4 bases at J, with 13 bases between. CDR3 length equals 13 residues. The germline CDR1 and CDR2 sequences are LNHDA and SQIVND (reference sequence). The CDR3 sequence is CASTNLGGTEAFF. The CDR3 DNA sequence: TGTGCCAGTACCAACCTCGGGGGCACTGAAGCTTTCTTT.

CDR3 amino acids: CASSLDFGQSEKLFF. Here the CDR3 DNA reads TGCGCCAGCAGCTTGGACTTCGGACAGAGTGAAAAACTGTTTTTT. This chain links TRBV5-1 with TRBJ1-4, with a weak D call TRBD1 (6 bases). The germline CDR1 and CDR2 sequences are SGHRS and YFSETQ. This CDR3 spans 15 amino acids. V was clipped by 0 bases and J by 7 bases, with 13 bases between them.

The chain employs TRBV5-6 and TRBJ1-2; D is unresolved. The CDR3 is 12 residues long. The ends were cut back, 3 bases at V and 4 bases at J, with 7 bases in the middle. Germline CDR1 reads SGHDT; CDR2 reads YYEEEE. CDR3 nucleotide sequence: TGTGCCAGCAGCTCTCCAGTCTATGGCTACACCTTC. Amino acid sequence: CASSSPVYGYTF.

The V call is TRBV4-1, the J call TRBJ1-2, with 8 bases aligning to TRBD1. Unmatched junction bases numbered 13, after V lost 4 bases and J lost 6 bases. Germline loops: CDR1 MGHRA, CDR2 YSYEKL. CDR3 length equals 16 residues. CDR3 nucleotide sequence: TGCGCCAGCAGCCCAGTACAGGGGGTAGGCTATAATGGCTACACCTTC. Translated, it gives CASSPVQGVGYNGYTF.

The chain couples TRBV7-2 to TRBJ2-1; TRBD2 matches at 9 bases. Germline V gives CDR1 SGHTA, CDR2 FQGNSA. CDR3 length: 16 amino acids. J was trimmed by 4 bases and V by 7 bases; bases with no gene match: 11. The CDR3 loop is CASKTRTSGSYNEQFF. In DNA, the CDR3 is TGTGCCAGCAAGACCCGAACTAGCGGGTCGTACAATGAGCAGTTCTTC.

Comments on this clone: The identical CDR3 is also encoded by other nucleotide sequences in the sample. CDR3 nucleotide sequence: TGTGCCAGCAGCCCTCCTGGCAGGGGCCGAGAGACCCAGTACTTC. It codes for CASSPPGRGRETQYF. V gene TRBV7-9 combines with J gene TRBJ2-5; D is possibly TRBD1 (6 bases). CDR1 SEHNR and CDR2 FQNEAQ come from the germline V gene (reference sequence). V shed 5 bases and J shed 4 bases, with 17 bases lying between them. This CDR3 has 15 residues.

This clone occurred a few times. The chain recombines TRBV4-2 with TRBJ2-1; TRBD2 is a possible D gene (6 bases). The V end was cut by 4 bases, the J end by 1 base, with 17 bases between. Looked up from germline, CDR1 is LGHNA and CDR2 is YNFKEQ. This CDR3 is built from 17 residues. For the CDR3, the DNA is TGTGCCAGCAGCCGAGAGGGGACTTCCCAATCCTACAATGAGCAGTTCTTC. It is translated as CASSREGTSQSYNEQFF.

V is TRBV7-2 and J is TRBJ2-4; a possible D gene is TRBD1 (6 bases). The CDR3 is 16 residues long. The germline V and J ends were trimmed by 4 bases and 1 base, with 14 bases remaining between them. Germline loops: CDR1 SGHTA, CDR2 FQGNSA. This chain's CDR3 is CASSYQGIVAKNIQYF. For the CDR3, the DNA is TGTGCCAGCAGCTATCAGGGGATTGTGGCCAAAAACATTCAGTACTTC.

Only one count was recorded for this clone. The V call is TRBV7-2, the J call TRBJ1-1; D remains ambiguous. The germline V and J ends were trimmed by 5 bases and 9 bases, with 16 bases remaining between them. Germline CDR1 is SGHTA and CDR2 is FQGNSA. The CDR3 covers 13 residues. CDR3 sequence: CASSLIAMPKAFF. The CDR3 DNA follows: TGTGCCAGCAGCCTCATAGCAATGCCCAAAGCTTTCTTT.

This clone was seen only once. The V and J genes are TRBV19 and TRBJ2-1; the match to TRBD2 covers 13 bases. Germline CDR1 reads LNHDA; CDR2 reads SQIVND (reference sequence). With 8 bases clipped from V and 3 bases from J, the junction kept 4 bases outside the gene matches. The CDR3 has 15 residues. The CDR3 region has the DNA TGTGCCAGTGCCGGGACTAGCGGGAACTACAATGAGCAGTTCTTC. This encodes CASAGTSGNYNEQFF.

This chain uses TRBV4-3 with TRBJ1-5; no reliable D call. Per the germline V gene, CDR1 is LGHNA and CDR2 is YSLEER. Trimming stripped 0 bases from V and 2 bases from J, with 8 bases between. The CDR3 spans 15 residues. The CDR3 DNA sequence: TGCGCCAGCAGCCAAGATAACGGAGGCAATCAGCCCCAGCATTTT. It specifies CASSQDNGGNQPQHF.

Here the CDR3 reads CASGDRSFNQPQHF. For the CDR3, the DNA is TGTGCCAGCGGTGACAGATCCTTTAATCAGCCCCAGCATTTT. The rearrangement links TRBV28 to TRBJ1-5; D possibly corresponds to TRBD1 (5 bases). Looked up from germline, CDR1 is MDHEN and CDR2 is SYDVKM. Trimming stripped 8 bases from V and 4 bases from J, with 15 bases between. CDR3 length: 14 amino acids.

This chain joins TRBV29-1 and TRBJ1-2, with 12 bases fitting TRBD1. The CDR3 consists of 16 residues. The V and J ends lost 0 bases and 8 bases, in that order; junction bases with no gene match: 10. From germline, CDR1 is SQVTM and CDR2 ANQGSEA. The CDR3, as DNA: TGCAGCGTTGAAGATCGATGGGGGGACAGGGGGCGCGGCTACACCTTC. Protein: CSVEDRWGDRGRGYTF.

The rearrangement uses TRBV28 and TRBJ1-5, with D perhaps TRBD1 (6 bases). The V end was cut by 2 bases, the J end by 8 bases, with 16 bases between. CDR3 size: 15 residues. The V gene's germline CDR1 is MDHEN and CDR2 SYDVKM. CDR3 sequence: CASSLNRDIWEPQHF. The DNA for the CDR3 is TGTGCCAGCAGTTTAAACAGGGATATTTGGGAGCCCCAGCATTTT.

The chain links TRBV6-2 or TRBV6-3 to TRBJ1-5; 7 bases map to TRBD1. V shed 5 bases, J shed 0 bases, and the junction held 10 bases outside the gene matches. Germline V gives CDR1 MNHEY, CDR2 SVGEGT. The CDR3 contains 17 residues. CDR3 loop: CASSARGTAYSNQPQHF. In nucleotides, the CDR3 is TGTGCCAGCAGTGCCAGGGGGACAGCTTATAGCAATCAGCCCCAGCATTTT.

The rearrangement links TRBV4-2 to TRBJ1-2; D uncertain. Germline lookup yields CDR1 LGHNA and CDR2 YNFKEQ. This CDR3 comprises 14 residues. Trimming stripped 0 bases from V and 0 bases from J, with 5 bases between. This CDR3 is CASSQDTANYGYTF. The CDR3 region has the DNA TGTGCCAGCAGCCAAGATACTGCTAACTATGGCTACACCTTC.

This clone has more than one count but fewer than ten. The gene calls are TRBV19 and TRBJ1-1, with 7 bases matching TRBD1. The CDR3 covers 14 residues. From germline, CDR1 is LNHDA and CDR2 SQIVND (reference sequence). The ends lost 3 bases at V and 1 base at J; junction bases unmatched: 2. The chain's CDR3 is CASSINRGNTEAFF. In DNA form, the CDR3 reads TGTGCCAGTAGTATCAACAGGGGGAACACTGAAGCTTTCTTT.

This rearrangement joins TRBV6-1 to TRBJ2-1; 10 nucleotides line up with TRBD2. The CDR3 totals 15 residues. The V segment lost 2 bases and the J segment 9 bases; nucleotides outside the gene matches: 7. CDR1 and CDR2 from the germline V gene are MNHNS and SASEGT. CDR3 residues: CASSEPSGGLSEQFF. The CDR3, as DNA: TGTGCCAGCAGTGAACCTAGCGGGGGATTAAGTGAGCAGTTCTTC.

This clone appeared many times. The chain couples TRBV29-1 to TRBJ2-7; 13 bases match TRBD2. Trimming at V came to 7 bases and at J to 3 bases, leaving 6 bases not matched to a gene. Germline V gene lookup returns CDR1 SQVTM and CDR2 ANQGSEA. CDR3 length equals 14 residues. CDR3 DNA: TGCAGCGCGTGGACTAGCGGGAGCCTCTACGAGCAGTACTTC. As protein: CSAWTSGSLYEQYF.

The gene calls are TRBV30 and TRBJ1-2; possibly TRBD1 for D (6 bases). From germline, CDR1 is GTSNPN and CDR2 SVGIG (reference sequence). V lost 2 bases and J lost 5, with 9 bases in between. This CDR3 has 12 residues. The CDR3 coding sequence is TGTGCCTGGAGTCAGGGGTGGTATGGCTACACCTTC. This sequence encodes CAWSQGWYGYTF.

CDR3 protein: CASSLPGQGLNTQYF. The CDR3 DNA reads TGTGCCAGCAGTCTGCCGGGACAGGGTCTAAATACGCAGTATTTT. The genes are TRBV5-8 and TRBJ2-3, with 9 bases matching TRBD1. The CDR3 extends over 15 amino acids. After removal of 5 bases from V and 7 bases from J, the junction contained 11 bases not matched to a gene. CDR1 and CDR2 from the germline V gene are SGHTS and YDEGEE.

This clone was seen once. The CDR3 nucleotides are TGTGCCAGCAGCCAAGGCCCCGATGGGCCCAACTATGGCTACACCTTC. Translating gives CASSQGPDGPNYGYTF. The chain couples TRBV3-1 (or the pseudogene TRBV3-2) to TRBJ1-2; D not certain. Germline assignment: CDR1 LGHDT and CDR2 YNNKEL (reference sequence). The V end was cut by 1 base, the J end by 2 bases, with 14 bases between. This CDR3 is 16 amino acids long.

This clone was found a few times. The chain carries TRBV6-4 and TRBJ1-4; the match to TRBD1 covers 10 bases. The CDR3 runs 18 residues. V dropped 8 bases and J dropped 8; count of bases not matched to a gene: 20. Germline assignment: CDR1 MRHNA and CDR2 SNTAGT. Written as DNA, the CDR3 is TGTGCCAGCCGCTTCAATTTCGGGACAGGGGTCGGTAGGGAAAAACTGTTTTTT. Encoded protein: CASRFNFGTGVGREKLFF.

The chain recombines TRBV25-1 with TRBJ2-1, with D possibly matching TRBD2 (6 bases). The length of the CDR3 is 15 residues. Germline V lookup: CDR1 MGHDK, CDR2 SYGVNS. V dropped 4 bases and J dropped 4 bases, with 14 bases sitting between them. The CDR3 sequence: CASSADRTIYNEQFF. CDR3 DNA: TGTGCCAGCAGTGCCGACCGGACTATATACAATGAGCAGTTCTTC.